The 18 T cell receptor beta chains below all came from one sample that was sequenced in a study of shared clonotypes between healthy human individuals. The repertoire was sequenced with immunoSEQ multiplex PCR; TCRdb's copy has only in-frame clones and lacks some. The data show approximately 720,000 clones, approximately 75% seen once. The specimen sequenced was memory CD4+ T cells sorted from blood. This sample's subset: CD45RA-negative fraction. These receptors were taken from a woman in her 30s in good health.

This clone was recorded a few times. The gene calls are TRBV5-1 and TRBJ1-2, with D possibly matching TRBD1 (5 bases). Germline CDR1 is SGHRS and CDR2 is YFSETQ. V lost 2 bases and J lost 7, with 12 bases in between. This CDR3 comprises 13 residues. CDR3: CASSLGQGVGYTF. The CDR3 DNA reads TGCGCCAGCAGCTTAGGGCAGGGAGTTGGCTACACCTTC.

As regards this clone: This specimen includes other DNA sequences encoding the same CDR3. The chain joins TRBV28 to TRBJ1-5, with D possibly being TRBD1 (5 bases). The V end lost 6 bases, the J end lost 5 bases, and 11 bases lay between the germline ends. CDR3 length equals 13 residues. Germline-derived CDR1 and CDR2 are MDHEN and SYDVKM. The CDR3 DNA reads TGTGCCAGCAGGCCGGGACCGTATCAGCCCCAGCATTTT. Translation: CASRPGPYQPQHF.

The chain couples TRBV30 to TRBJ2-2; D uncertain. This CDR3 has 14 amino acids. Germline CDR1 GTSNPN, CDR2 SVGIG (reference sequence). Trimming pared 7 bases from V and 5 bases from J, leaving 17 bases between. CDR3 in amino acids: CAFRLGRETGELFF. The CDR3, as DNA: TGTGCCTTTAGGTTAGGTAGGGAAACCGGGGAGCTGTTTTTT.

The chain's CDR3 is CASNEAGTYEQYF. CDR3 nucleotide sequence: TGTGCCAGCAACGAGGCTGGAACCTACGAGCAGTACTTC. The V call is TRBV6-1, the J call TRBJ2-7; D gene ambiguous. V lost 7 bases, J lost 2 bases, and 12 bases lay in between. Germline V lookup: CDR1 MNHNS, CDR2 SASEGT. CDR3 size: 13 residues.

CDR3 amino acids: CASSIGLAGDEQYF. CDR3 nucleotide sequence: TGTGCCAGTAGTATAGGACTAGCGGGAGACGAGCAGTACTTC. The V gene is TRBV19, the J gene TRBJ2-7; TRBD2 agrees at 12 bases. The junction had 0 bases not matched to a gene; V was cut back by 1 base and J by 5 bases. This CDR3 has 14 residues. Germline values: CDR1 LNHDA, CDR2 SQIVND (reference sequence).

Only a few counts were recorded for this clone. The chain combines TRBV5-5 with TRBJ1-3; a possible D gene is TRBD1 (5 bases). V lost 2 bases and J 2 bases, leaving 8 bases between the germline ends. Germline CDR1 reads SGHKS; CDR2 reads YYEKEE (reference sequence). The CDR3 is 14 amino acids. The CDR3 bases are TGTGCCAGCAGCTTCTGGGGGGCTGGAAACACCATATATTTT. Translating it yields CASSFWGAGNTIYF.

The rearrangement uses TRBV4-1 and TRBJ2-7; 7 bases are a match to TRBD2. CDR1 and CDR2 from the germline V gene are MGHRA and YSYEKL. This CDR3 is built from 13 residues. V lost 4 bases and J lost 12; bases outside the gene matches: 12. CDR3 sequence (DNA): TGCGCCAGCAGCCTCCGGGACGGGAGGAACCGGTACTTC. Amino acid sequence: CASSLRDGRNRYF.

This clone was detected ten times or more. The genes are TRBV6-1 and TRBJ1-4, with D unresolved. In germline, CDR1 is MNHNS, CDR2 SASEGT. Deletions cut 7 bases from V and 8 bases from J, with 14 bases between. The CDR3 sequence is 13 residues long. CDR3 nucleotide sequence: TGTGCCAGCACCCAACTTTCCGAGGAAAAACTGTTTTTT. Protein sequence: CASTQLSEEKLFF.

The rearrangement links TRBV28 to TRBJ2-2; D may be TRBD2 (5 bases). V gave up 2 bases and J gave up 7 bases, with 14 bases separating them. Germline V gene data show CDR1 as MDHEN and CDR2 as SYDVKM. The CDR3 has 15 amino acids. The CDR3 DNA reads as TGTGCCAGCAGTTTAGATCGGGGTCACGTCGGGGAGCTGTTTTTT. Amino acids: CASSLDRGHVGELFF.

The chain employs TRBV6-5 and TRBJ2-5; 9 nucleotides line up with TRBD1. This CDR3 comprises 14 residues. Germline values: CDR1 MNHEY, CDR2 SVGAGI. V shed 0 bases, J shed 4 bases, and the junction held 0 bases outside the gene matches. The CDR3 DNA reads TGTGCCAGCAGTTACTCGGACAGGGGAGAGACCCAGTACTTC. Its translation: CASSYSDRGETQYF.

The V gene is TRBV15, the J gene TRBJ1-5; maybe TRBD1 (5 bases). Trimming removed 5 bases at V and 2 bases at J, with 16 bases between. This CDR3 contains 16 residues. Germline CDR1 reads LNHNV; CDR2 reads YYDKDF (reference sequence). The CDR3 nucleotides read TGTGCCACCAGCGGGCGTGGGGCTCAGGGCAATCAGCCCCAGCATTTT. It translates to CATSGRGAQGNQPQHF.

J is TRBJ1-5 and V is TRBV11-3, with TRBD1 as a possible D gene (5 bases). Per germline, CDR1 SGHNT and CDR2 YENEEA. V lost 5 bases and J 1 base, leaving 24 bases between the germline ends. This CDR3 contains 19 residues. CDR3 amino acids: CASSPLDGNWTSSNQPQHF. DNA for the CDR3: TGTGCCAGCAGCCCCCTGGACGGTAATTGGACATCCAGCAATCAGCCCCAGCATTTT.

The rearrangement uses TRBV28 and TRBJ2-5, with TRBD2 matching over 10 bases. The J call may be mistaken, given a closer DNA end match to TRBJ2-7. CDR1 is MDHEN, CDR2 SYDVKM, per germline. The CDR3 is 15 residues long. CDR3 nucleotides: TGTGCCAGCAGTAAACCGGGACTAGCGACAAACGAGCAGTACTTC. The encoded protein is CASSKPGLATNEQYF.

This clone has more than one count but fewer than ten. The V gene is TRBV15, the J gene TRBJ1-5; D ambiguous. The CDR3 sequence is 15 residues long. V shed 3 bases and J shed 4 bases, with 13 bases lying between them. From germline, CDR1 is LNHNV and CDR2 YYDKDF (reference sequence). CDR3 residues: CATSRQFQENQPQHF. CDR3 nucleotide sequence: TGTGCCACCAGCAGGCAATTTCAGGAGAATCAGCCCCAGCATTTT.

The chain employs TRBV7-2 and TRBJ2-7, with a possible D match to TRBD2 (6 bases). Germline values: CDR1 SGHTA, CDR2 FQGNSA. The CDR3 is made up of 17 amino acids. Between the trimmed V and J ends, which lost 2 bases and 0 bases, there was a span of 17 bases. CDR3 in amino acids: CASSLRRGGASSYEQYF. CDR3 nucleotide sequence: TGTGCCAGCAGCTTAAGACGCGGAGGGGCCTCCTCCTACGAGCAGTACTTC.

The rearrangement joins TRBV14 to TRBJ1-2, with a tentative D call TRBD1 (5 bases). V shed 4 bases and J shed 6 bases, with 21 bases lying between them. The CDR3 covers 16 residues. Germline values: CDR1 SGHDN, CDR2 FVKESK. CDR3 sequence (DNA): TGTGCCAGCAGCCCCCCTGGGAGGGGAGCTCGGGATGGCTACACCTTC. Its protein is CASSPPGRGARDGYTF.

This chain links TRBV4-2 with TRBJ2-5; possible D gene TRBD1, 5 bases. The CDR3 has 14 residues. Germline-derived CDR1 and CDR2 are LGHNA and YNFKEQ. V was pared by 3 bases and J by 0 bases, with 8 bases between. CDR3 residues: CASSQGRDQETQYF. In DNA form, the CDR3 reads TGTGCCAGCAGCCAGGGCAGGGACCAAGAGACCCAGTACTTC.

This CDR3 is CASSLTGSNEKLFF. DNA for the CDR3: TGCGCCAGCAGCCTGACAGGGTCTAATGAAAAACTGTTTTTT. This chain joins TRBV5-1 and TRBJ1-4; 7 nucleotides match TRBD1. The junction had 3 bases not matched to a gene; V was cut back by 4 bases and J by 3 bases. This CDR3 region has 14 residues. Germline CDR1 and CDR2: SGHRS and YFSETQ.